The 32 T cell receptor beta chains below were found in one sample sequenced in a study of PD-1 blockade in classical Hodgkin lymphoma (dated by TCRdb to 2018 to 2021). Receptor libraries were prepared by the immunoSEQ multiplex PCR assay. TCRdb's version of the immuneACCESS table is confined to in-frame rearrangements and falls short of the full clone set. An unresolved V gene accounts for under half of the shortfall where checked; the remainder is of unknown origin. The sample includes 45,000 or so clones, with almost 90% observed a single time. The top ten clonotypes cover roughly 9.1% of the sample. Per the publication, the time point label means: cycle 1 day 1 (C1D1), immediately before nivolumab initiation. All trial patients had relapsed after autologous stem cell transplantation, with cohorts A, B and C differing in prior brentuximab vedotin exposure. The sequencing here drew on peripheral blood mononuclear cells (PBMCs), taken at baseline. The origin of the receptors is a human donor with classical Hodgkin lymphoma.

The chain links TRBV14 to TRBJ2-7; TRBD1 is a possible D gene (6 bases). This CDR3 is built from 15 residues. Deletions cut 4 bases from V and 2 bases from J, with 15 bases between. The germline V gene encodes CDR1 SGHDN and CDR2 FVKESK. CDR3 DNA: TGTGCCAGCAGCCGCGGACAGTTAAGCCCCTACGAGCAGTACTTC. Encoded protein: CASSRGQLSPYEQYF. Based on the CDR3 plus reference TRBV14 and TRBJ2-7, the full variable domain is EAGVTQFPSHSVIEKGQTVTLRCDPISGHDNLYWYRRVMGKEIKFLLHFVKESKQDESGMPNNRFLAERTGGTYSTLKVQPAELEDSGVYFCASSRGQLSPYEQYFGPGTRLTVT.

This clone came up a few times. The V call is TRBV7-8, the J call TRBJ1-1, with TRBD1 as a possible D gene (5 bases). V lost 5 bases and J lost 7, with 11 bases in between. The CDR3 has 12 residues. Germline lookup yields CDR1 SGHVS and CDR2 FQNEAQ. CDR3 region: CASSRLGVEAFF. In nucleotides, the CDR3 is TGTGCCAGCAGCCGCTTGGGGGTTGAAGCTTTCTTT.

The V gene is TRBV7-2, the J gene TRBJ2-1, with 9 bases identical to TRBD1. Germline V lookup: CDR1 SGHTA, CDR2 FQGNSA. J gave up 7 bases and V 0 bases, and 7 bases lay outside the gene matches. This CDR3 comprises 16 residues. In DNA form, the CDR3 reads TGTGCCAGCAGCTTAGCGGGGGGGACAGGGTATAATGAGCAGTTCTTC. It yields the protein CASSLAGGTGYNEQFF.

The J gene is TRBJ2-3, the V gene TRBV27; 7 bases fit TRBD2. The V and J ends lost 2 bases and 2 bases, in that order; junction bases with no gene match: 4. This CDR3 comprises 15 residues. Germline V gene sequence: CDR1 MNHEY, CDR2 SMNVEV (reference sequence). The CDR3 DNA reads as TGTGCCAGCAGTTTACTAGCGGTAGCCACAGATACGCAGTATTTT. This encodes CASSLLAVATDTQYF.

In DNA, the CDR3 is TGTGCCAGCAGCGACGGACGTCATCCCCCCTATGGCTACACCTTC. Translation gives CASSDGRHPPYGYTF. The chain recombines TRBV5-5 with TRBJ1-2; D is unresolved. The V and J ends lost 4 bases and 4 bases respectively, with 17 bases between them. CDR1 is SGHKS, CDR2 YYEKEE, per germline (reference sequence). CDR3 size: 15 residues.

The rearrangement links TRBV19 to TRBJ2-3; D perhaps matches TRBD2 (7 bases). The ends were cut back, 2 bases at V and 1 base at J, with 13 bases in the middle. Germline-derived CDR1 and CDR2 are LNHDA and SQIVND (reference sequence). The CDR3 loop spans 16 amino acids. The CDR3 region is CASSIPPGGGTDTQYF. The CDR3 nucleotides are TGTGCCAGTAGTATACCGCCGGGGGGCGGCACAGATACGCAGTATTTT.

This chain's CDR3 is CASSPRQRFTGELFF. CDR3 in DNA: TGTGCCAGCAGCCCTCGTCAGAGGTTCACCGGGGAGCTGTTTTTT. The rearrangement uses TRBV5-6 and TRBJ2-2; the D is unclear. Trimming cost V 4 bases and J 4 bases, with 14 bases left between them. The CDR3 runs to 15 residues. Per germline, CDR1 SGHDT and CDR2 YYEEEE.

The rearrangement joins TRBV7-2 to TRBJ2-5; D perhaps matches TRBD1 (6 bases). Germline CDR1 reads SGHTA; CDR2 reads FQGNSA. The CDR3 spans 15 residues. Trimming left V 1 base short and J 5 bases short, with 14 bases between. Written as DNA, the CDR3 is TGTGCCAGCAGCTTAGTAGCCAGGGACATGGAGACCCAGTACTTC. The encoded protein is CASSLVARDMETQYF.

The chain carries TRBV29-1 and TRBJ2-5; D is perhaps TRBD1 or TRBD2 (5 bases each). Germline assignment: CDR1 SQVTM and CDR2 ANQGSEA. V gave up 3 bases and J gave up 4 bases, with 15 bases separating them. This CDR3 contains 14 residues. CDR3 bases: TGCAGCGTTGACGGTCAGGGAGTGACAGAGACCCAGTACTTC. It encodes CSVDGQGVTETQYF.

The rearrangement uses TRBV5-8 and TRBJ1-5; TRBD1 matches 9 bases. Germline V gene data show CDR1 as SGHTS and CDR2 as YDEGEE. The V gene end was trimmed by 6 bases and the J gene end by 4 bases; junction bases not matched to a gene: 8. This CDR3 has 15 residues. In DNA, the CDR3 is TGTGCCAGCAAAGGACAGGGGCTACTAAATCAGCCCCAGCATTTT. This codes for CASKGQGLLNQPQHF.

V gene TRBV9 combines with J gene TRBJ1-1, with a weak D call TRBD1 (5 bases). V was clipped by 2 bases and J by 5 bases, with 16 bases between them. Germline loops: CDR1 SGDLS, CDR2 YYNGEE. This CDR3 contains 15 residues. The CDR3 DNA reads TGTGCCAGCAGCGTTGGGGGAGGGGCGGGAACTGAAGCTTTCTTT. It encodes CASSVGGGAGTEAFF.

The chain joins TRBV9 to TRBJ2-7, with 7 positions matching TRBD2. The CDR3 extends over 16 amino acids. Germline V gene sequence: CDR1 SGDLS, CDR2 YYNGEE. V shed 0 bases, J shed 3 bases, and the junction held 9 bases outside the gene matches. The CDR3 is CASSVGGVAGFYEQYF. In nucleotides, the CDR3 is TGTGCCAGCAGCGTAGGAGGGGTAGCGGGCTTCTACGAGCAGTACTTC.

The chain employs TRBV2 and TRBJ1-4, with D hard to call. The CDR3 is made up of 14 amino acids. Trimming took 7 bases from V and 5 from J, leaving 14 bases between them. Germline loops: CDR1 SNHLY, CDR2 FYNNEI. As DNA, the CDR3 is TGTGCCAGCAACGGAGCCTCCAGAAATGAAAAACTGTTTTTT. It translates to CASNGASRNEKLFF. The full variable domain, its missing parts supplied by reference TRBV2 and TRBJ1-4, is EPEVTQTPSHQVTQMGQEVILRCVPISNHLYFYWYRQILGQKVEFLVSFYNNEISEKSEIFDDQFSVERPDGSNFTLKIRSTKLEDSAMYFCASNGASRNEKLFFGSGTQLSVL.

Only one count was recorded for this clone. This sequence joins TRBV4-1 and TRBJ2-6, with D hard to call. The germline V gene encodes CDR1 MGHRA and CDR2 YSYEKL. This CDR3 comprises 15 residues. V dropped 1 base and J dropped 5 bases, with 9 bases sitting between them. The DNA of the CDR3 is TGCGCCAGCAGCCAAGGTATACTCTGGGCCAACGTCCTGACTTTC. Translation gives CASSQGILWANVLTF.

By sample share, this clone is medium-sized (0.01 to 0.1%). This rearrangement joins TRBV2 to TRBJ2-7; 7 bases map to TRBD1. The CDR3 has 14 amino acids. The junction had 4 bases not matched to a gene; V was cut back by 4 bases and J by 1 base. The germline V gene has CDR1 SNHLY and CDR2 FYNNEI. In DNA form, the CDR3 reads TGTGCCAGCAGTGTCGCCAGGGGGTCCTACGAGCAGTACTTC. This codes for CASSVARGSYEQYF.

This chain joins TRBV19 and TRBJ2-6; D gene unclear. V lost 2 bases and J 0 bases, leaving 5 bases between the germline ends. Germline V gene lookup returns CDR1 LNHDA and CDR2 SQIVND (reference sequence). This CDR3 spans 15 amino acids. The CDR3, as DNA: TGTGCCAGTAGTATAAAAAACTCTGGGGCCAACGTCCTGACTTTC. Translating gives CASSIKNSGANVLTF.

The rearrangement uses TRBV15 and TRBJ2-2; 8 bases align to TRBD2. J lost 0 bases, V lost 0 bases, and 6 bases had no gene match. The CDR3 is made up of 18 amino acids. Germline CDR1 is LNHNV and CDR2 is YYDKDF (reference sequence). This CDR3 reads CATSRDVGLAPNTGELFF. CDR3 sequence (DNA): TGTGCCACCAGCAGAGATGTCGGACTAGCCCCGAACACCGGGGAGCTGTTTTTT. Full variable domain (rest looked up from reference TRBV15 and TRBJ2-2): DAMVIQNPRYQVTQFGKPVTLSCSQTLNHNVMYWYQQKSSQAPKLLFHYYDKDFNNEADTPDNFQSRRPNTSFCFLDIRSPGLGDTAMYLCATSRDVGLAPNTGELFFGEGSRLTVL.

The rearrangement links TRBV6-6 to TRBJ1-2; 11 bases are shared with TRBD1. CDR3 length equals 14 residues. The V gene's germline CDR1 is MNHNY and CDR2 SVGAGI (reference sequence). V lost 2 bases and J lost 5; bases outside the gene matches: 1. The CDR3 here is CASSYGDRGYGYTF. CDR3 sequence (DNA): TGTGCCAGCAGTTACGGGGACAGGGGGTATGGCTACACCTTC.

The chain links TRBV5-1 to TRBJ2-1, with a weak D call TRBD2 (7 bases). This CDR3 spans 13 amino acids. The ends were cut back, 7 bases at V and 8 bases at J, with 16 bases in the middle. Germline CDR1 SGHRS, CDR2 YFSETQ. CDR3 amino acids: CASAGGRVDEQFF. The CDR3 bases are TGCGCCAGCGCCGGGGGGCGGGTAGATGAGCAGTTCTTC. The entire variable domain, with the rest obtained from reference TRBV5-1 and TRBJ2-1, is as follows: KAGVTQTPRYLIKTRGQQVTLSCSPISGHRSVSWYQQTPGQGLQFLFEYFSETQRNKGNFPGRFSGRQFSNSRSEMNVSTLELGDSALYLCASAGGRVDEQFFGPGTRLTVL.

V and J are TRBV5-4 and TRBJ2-2; D possibly corresponds to TRBD1 (5 bases). There are 18 residues in the CDR3. Germline V gives CDR1 SGHNT, CDR2 YYREEE (reference sequence). V dropped 0 bases and J dropped 2 bases, with 17 bases sitting between them. The CDR3 coding sequence is TGTGCCAGCAGCTTGGGACTGGGGCGAGGTTCCAACACCGGGGAGCTGTTTTTT. Translated, it gives CASSLGLGRGSNTGELFF.

The chain couples TRBV6-6 to TRBJ1-4, with 8 bases lining up with TRBD1. Germline values: CDR1 MNHNY, CDR2 SVGAGI (reference sequence). With 7 bases clipped from V and 5 bases from J, the junction kept 6 bases outside the gene matches. The CDR3 has 14 amino acids. CDR3 in amino acids: CASTPPGGNEKLFF. CDR3 DNA sequence: TGTGCCAGCACCCCCCCAGGGGGCAATGAAAAACTGTTTTTT.

V gene TRBV6-5 combines with J gene TRBJ1-1; no firm D call. This CDR3 has 14 residues. Trimming left V 6 bases short and J 2 bases short, with 13 bases between. Germline V gene sequence: CDR1 MNHEY, CDR2 SVGAGI. The CDR3, as DNA: TGTGCCAGCAGAGCCCTAAGATTAAACACTGAAGCTTTCTTT. It codes for CASRALRLNTEAFF.

The chain employs TRBV7-3 and TRBJ2-6; D may be TRBD2 (6 bases). The CDR3 runs to 17 residues. V was trimmed by 1 base and J by 0 bases, leaving 10 bases between them. The germline V gene encodes CDR1 SGHTA and CDR2 FQGTGA. The CDR3 here is CASSLIGGNSGANVLTF. The CDR3 bases are TGTGCCAGCAGCTTAATTGGGGGGAACTCTGGGGCCAACGTCCTGACTTTC.

The chain links TRBV28 to TRBJ2-1, with 9 bases fitting TRBD1. The CDR3 has 15 amino acids. After removal of 3 bases from V and 7 bases from J, the junction contained 7 bases not matched to a gene. Germline V gives CDR1 MDHEN, CDR2 SYDVKM. CDR3 region: CASSFGGQGRNEQFF. CDR3 nucleotides: TGTGCCAGCAGTTTTGGGGGACAGGGAAGGAATGAGCAGTTCTTC.

The CDR3 sequence: CASSRATEAFF. CDR3 in DNA: TGTGCCAGCAGCCGTGCAACTGAAGCTTTCTTT. The chain links TRBV7-9 to TRBJ1-1; D not certain. The V end lost 5 bases, the J end lost 5 bases, and 6 bases lay between the germline ends. The V gene's germline CDR1 is SEHNR and CDR2 FQNEAQ (reference sequence). The CDR3 runs 11 residues.

This chain connects TRBV7-3 to TRBJ2-1; 10 bases are a match to TRBD2. Germline V gives CDR1 SGHTA, CDR2 FQGTGA. Germline trimming cut 5 bases from V and 8 bases from J; bases unmatched to any gene: 9. The CDR3 sequence is 15 residues long. CDR3 loop: CASSRGPSGSYEQFF. CDR3 nucleotide sequence: TGTGCCAGCAGCCGCGGGCCTAGCGGGAGCTATGAGCAGTTCTTC.

The genes are TRBV6-4 and TRBJ2-3; tentatively, D is TRBD1 or TRBD2 (6 bases each). Per the germline V gene, CDR1 is MRHNA and CDR2 is SNTAGT. The CDR3 spans 16 residues. V was clipped by 6 bases and J by 0 bases, with 16 bases between them. CDR3 sequence reads: CASSPRGTTSTDTQYF. The CDR3 coding sequence is TGTGCCAGCAGCCCTCGGGGGACAACTAGCACAGATACGCAGTATTTT.

The genes are TRBV5-1 and TRBJ1-2, with 9 bases aligning to TRBD1. The CDR3 is made up of 14 amino acids. The V gene's germline CDR1 is SGHRS and CDR2 YFSETQ. The V and J ends lost 5 bases and 1 base, in that order; junction bases with no gene match: 3. CDR3: CASRGQGGNYGYTF. The CDR3 region has the DNA TGCGCCAGCAGGGGACAGGGCGGTAACTATGGCTACACCTTC.

The chain has TRBV27 and TRBJ2-1; 10 bases match TRBD2. In germline, CDR1 is MNHEY, CDR2 SMNVEV (reference sequence). This CDR3 is 15 amino acids long. With 3 bases clipped from V and 1 base from J, the junction kept 0 bases outside the gene matches. The CDR3 protein is CASSFSGGSYNEQFF. The CDR3 DNA sequence: TGTGCCAGCAGTTTTAGCGGGGGGTCCTACAATGAGCAGTTCTTC.

The V gene is TRBV7-2, the J gene TRBJ1-2, with TRBD1 matching 8 bases. The CDR3 totals 15 residues. The germline gives CDR1 SGHTA, CDR2 FQGNSA. The J segment lost 6 bases and the V segment lost 0 bases, leaving 6 bases of the junction unmatched. CDR3 nucleotide sequence: TGTGCCAGCAGCTTAGCGTGGCAGGGGGCGGATGGCTACACCTTC. This codes for CASSLAWQGADGYTF.

The chain uses TRBV28 and TRBJ2-1; the match to TRBD1 covers 9 bases. V was pared by 4 bases and J by 2 bases, with 6 bases of the junction left unmatched. The germline V gene encodes CDR1 MDHEN and CDR2 SYDVKM. This CDR3 is 16 amino acids long. CDR3 bases: TGTGCCAGCAGTTCCAGGACAGGGGTGCCCTACAATGAGCAGTTCTTC. Protein product: CASSSRTGVPYNEQFF.

This clone is deemed medium-sized. The chain has TRBV14 and TRBJ1-1; D remains ambiguous. In germline, CDR1 is SGHDN, CDR2 FVKESK. Trimming stripped 1 base from V and 4 bases from J, with 13 bases between. The CDR3 totals 15 residues. The CDR3 DNA is TGTGCCAGCAGCCAAGGCGGCGCCCTGGGCACTGAAGCTTTCTTT. Translation gives CASSQGGALGTEAFF.